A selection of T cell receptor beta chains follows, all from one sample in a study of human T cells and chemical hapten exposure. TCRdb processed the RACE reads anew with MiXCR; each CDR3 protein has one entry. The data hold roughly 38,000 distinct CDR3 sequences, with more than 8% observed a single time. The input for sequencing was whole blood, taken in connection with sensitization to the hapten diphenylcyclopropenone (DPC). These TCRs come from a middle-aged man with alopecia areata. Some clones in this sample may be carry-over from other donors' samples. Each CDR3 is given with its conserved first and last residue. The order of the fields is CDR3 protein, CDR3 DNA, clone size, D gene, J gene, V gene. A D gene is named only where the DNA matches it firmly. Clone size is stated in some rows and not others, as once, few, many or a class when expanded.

CASSLEGGSHEQYF	TGTGCCAGCAGCTTAGAAGGGGGCAGTCACGAGCAGTACTTC	few	TRBD1	TRBJ2-7	TRBV7-9
CASRRTWSSYNSPLHF	TGTGCCAGCAGGCGTACGTGGAGCTCCTATAATTCACCCCTCCACTTT	-	-	TRBJ1-6	TRBV28
CASSPRGSISLEAFF	TGTGCCAGCAGTCCACGTGGGTCCATAAGCCTTGAAGCTTTCTTT	-	-	TRBJ1-1	TRBV12-3/TRBV12-4
CASSGGQGADEQFF	TGCGCCAGCAGCGGCGGACAGGGGGCTGATGAGCAGTTCTTC	many	TRBD1	TRBJ2-1	TRBV5-1
CVSSRLDRNTEAFF	TGTGTCAGCTCACGGCTGGACAGGAACACTGAAGCTTTCTTT	-	-	TRBJ1-1	TRBV18
CASSRGSGRNTGELFF	TGCGCCAGCAGCCGCGGTAGCGGGAGGAACACCGGGGAGCTGTTTTTT	-	TRBD2	TRBJ2-2	TRBV4-3
CASSLDHRDRTDTQYF	TGTGCCAGCAGCTTAGACCACAGGGATAGAACAGATACGCAGTATTTT	many	-	TRBJ2-3	TRBV11-2
CASSPTRPGEQFF	TGTGCCAGCAGCCCGACAAGGCCGGGTGAGCAGTTCTTC	many	-	TRBJ2-1	TRBV12-3/TRBV12-4
CATSDPGLAGTDTQYF	TGTGCCACCAGTGATCCCGGACTAGCGGGCACAGATACGCAGTATTTT	many	TRBD2	TRBJ2-3	TRBV24-1
CSARDRGGIQYF	TGCAGTGCCAGGGACAGGGGTGGCATTCAGTACTTC	-	TRBD1	TRBJ2-4	TRBV20-1
CVTSGRLEAKNIQYF	TGTGTAACTAGCGGGAGGCTTGAGGCCAAAAACATTCAGTACTTC	many	TRBD2	TRBJ2-4	TRBV7-9
CASSIGLAGGAKSDTQYF	TGTGCCAGTAGTATTGGTCTAGCGGGAGGGGCAAAATCAGATACGCAGTATTTT	-	TRBD2	TRBJ2-3	TRBV19
CATSPYTGELFF	TGTGCCACCAGCCCTTACACCGGGGAGCTGTTTTTT	few	-	TRBJ2-2	TRBV6-2/TRBV6-3
CASSKGRGENIQYF	TGTGCCAGCAGCAAAGGCAGAGGGGAAAACATTCAGTACTTC	many	-	TRBJ2-4	TRBV21-1